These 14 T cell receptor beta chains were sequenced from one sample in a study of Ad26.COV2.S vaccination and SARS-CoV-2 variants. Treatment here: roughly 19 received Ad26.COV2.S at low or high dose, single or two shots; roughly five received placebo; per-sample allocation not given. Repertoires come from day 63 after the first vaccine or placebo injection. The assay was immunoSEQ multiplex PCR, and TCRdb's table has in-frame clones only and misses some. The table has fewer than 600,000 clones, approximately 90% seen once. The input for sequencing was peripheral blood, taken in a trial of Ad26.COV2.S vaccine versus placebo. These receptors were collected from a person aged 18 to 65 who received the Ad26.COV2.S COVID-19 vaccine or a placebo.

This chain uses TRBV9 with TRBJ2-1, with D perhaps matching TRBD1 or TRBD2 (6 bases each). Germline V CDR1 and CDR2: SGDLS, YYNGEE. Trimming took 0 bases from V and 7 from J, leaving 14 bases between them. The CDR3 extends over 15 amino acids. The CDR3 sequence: CASSVAGGLRNEQFF. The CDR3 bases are TGTGCCAGCAGCGTAGCTGGGGGGCTGAGGAATGAGCAGTTCTTC.

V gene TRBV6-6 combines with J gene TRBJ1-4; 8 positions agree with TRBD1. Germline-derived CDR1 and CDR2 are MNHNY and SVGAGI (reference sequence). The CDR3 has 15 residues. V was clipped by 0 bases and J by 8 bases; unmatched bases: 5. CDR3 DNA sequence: TGTGCCAGCAGTTACTCGACAGGGGTACGGGAAAAACTGTTTTTT. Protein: CASSYSTGVREKLFF.

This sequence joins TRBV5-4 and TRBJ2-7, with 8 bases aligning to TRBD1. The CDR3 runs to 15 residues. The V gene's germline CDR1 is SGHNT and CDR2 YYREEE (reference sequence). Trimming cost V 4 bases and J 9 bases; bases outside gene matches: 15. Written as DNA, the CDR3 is TGTGCCAGCAGCGAGAACCCGGGACAGGCGAGCGGGCAGTACTTC. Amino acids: CASSENPGQASGQYF.

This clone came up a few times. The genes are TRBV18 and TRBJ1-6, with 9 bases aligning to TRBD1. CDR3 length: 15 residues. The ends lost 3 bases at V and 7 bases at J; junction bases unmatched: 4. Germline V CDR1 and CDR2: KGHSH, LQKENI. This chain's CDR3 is CASSPQGQGNSPLHF. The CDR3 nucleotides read TGTGCCAGCTCACCTCAAGGACAGGGGAATTCACCCCTCCACTTT.

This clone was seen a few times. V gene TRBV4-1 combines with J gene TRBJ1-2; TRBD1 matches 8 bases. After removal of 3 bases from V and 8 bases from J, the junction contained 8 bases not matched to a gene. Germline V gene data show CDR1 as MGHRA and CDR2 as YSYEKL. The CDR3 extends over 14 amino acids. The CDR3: CASSHPTGVEGYTF. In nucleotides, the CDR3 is TGCGCCAGCAGCCACCCGACAGGGGTAGAAGGCTACACCTTC.

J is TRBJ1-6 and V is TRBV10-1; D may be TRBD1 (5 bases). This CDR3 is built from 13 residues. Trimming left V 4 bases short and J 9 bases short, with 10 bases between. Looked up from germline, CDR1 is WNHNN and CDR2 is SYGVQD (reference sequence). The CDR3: CASSGRTPSPLHF. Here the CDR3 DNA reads TGCGCCAGCAGTGGGCGGACACCTTCACCCCTCCACTTT.

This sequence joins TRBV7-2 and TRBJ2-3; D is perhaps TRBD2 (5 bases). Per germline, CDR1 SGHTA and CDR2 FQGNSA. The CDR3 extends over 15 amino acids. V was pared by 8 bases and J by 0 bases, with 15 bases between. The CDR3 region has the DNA TGTGCCAGCTCGAACAGACGGGGAAGCACAGATACGCAGTATTTT. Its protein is CASSNRRGSTDTQYF.

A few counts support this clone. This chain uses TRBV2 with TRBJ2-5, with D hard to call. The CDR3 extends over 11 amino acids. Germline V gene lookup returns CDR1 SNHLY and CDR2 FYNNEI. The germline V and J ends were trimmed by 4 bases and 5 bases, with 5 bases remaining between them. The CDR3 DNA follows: TGTGCCAGCAGTGGAATTGAGACCCAGTACTTC. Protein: CASSGIETQYF.

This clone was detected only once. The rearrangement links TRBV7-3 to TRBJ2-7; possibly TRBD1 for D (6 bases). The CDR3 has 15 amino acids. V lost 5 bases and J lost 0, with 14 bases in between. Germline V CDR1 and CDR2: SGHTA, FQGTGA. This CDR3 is CASSPRGGSSYEQYF. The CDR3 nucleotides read TGTGCCAGCAGCCCCAGGGGTGGAAGCTCCTACGAGCAGTACTTC.

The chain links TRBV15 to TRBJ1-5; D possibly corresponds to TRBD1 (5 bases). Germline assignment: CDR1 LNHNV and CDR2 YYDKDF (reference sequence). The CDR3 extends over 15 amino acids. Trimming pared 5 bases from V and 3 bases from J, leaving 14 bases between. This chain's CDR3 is CATSPDSRPNQPQHF. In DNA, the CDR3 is TGTGCCACCAGCCCCGACAGCCGTCCCAATCAGCCCCAGCATTTT.

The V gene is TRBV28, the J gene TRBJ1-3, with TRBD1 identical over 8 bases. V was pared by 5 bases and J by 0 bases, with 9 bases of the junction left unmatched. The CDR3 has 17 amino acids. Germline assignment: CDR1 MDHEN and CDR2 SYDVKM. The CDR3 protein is CASSPTGAPSSGNTIYF. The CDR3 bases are TGTGCCAGCAGTCCGACAGGGGCCCCGAGCTCTGGAAACACCATATATTTT.

The CDR3 protein is CASSLEGRGLRSSYEQYF. The CDR3 bases are TGTGCCAGCAGCTTAGAGGGCAGGGGGCTCCGAAGCTCCTACGAGCAGTACTTC. The V and J genes are TRBV7-9 and TRBJ2-7; 8 bases line up with TRBD1. The CDR3 covers 18 residues. Germline trimming cut 1 base from V and 0 bases from J; bases unmatched to any gene: 11. CDR1 is SEHNR, CDR2 FQNEAQ, per germline (reference sequence).

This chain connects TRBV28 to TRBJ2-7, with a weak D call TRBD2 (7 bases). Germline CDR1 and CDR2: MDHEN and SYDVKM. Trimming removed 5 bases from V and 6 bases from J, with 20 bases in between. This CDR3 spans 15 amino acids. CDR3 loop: CASSPPEQGGREQYF. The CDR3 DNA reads TGTGCCAGCAGTCCCCCGGAACAGGGAGGGCGCGAGCAGTACTTC. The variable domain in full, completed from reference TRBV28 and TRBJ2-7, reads DVKVTQSSRYLVKRTGEKVFLECVQDMDHENMFWYRQDPGLGLRLIYFSYDVKMKEKGDIPEGYSVSREKKERFSLILESASTNQTSMYLCASSPPEQGGREQYFGPGTRLTVT.

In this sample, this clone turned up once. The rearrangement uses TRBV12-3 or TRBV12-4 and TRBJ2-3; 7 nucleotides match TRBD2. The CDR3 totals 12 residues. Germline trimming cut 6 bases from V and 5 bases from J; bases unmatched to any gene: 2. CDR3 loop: CASRPSGDTQYF. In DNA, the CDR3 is TGTGCCAGCAGACCTAGCGGAGATACGCAGTATTTT.